The 21 T cell receptor beta chains listed next were all sequenced from one sample in a study of cytomegalovirus exposure and HLA in healthy donors. PCR involved 60 Vbeta and 13 Jbeta primers. Produced via immunoSEQ multiplex PCR; TCRdb's table is partial and in-frame only. The profile shows 80,000 to 100,000 clones, 55% to 80% of them singletons. The sample was PBMCs. Receptors were obtained from a female donor in good health and CMV-seronegative.

The chain combines TRBV5-6 with TRBJ1-5; 8 positions match TRBD1. Germline V gene sequence: CDR1 SGHDT, CDR2 YYEEEE. V shed 4 bases and J 1 base; nucleotides not matched to a gene: 1. The CDR3 runs to 14 residues. The CDR3 is CASSRDRSNQPQHF. The CDR3 DNA is TGTGCCAGCAGCCGGGACAGGAGCAATCAGCCCCAGCATTTT.

This sequence joins TRBV5-6 and TRBJ1-2; 7 nucleotides agree with TRBD1. Germline V gene lookup returns CDR1 SGHDT and CDR2 YYEEEE. The CDR3 length is 13 residues. J gave up 2 bases and V 4 bases, and 2 bases lay outside the gene matches. This chain's CDR3 is CASSPGQNYGYTF. The CDR3 coding sequence is TGTGCCAGCAGCCCGGGACAGAACTATGGCTACACCTTC.

The chain employs TRBV9 and TRBJ2-1; perhaps TRBD2 as D (6 bases). The V gene lost 0 bases and the J gene lost 6 bases, with 7 bases spanning the gap. The CDR3 covers 13 residues. CDR1 and CDR2 (germline): SGDLS, YYNGEE. Here the CDR3 reads CASSVAGVNEQFF. The CDR3 bases are TGTGCCAGCAGCGTAGCGGGAGTCAATGAGCAGTTCTTC.

The V gene is TRBV11-3, the J gene TRBJ2-3, with 7 bases lining up with TRBD2. J lost 5 bases, V lost 6 bases, and 2 bases had no gene match. Germline V gene data show CDR1 as SGHNT and CDR2 as YENEEA. The CDR3 contains 12 residues. The CDR3 bases are TGTGCCAGCAGGGGGAGGGGAGATACGCAGTATTTT. Translation gives CASRGRGDTQYF.

The table lists this clone with a few counts. CDR3: CASSAQGQGSAEAFF. The CDR3 DNA sequence: TGTGCCAGCAGTGCCCAGGGACAGGGGTCCGCTGAAGCTTTCTTT. V usage is TRBV28 and J usage is TRBJ1-1, with 10 bases aligning to TRBD1. Germline V gene lookup returns CDR1 MDHEN and CDR2 SYDVKM. The CDR3 is made up of 15 amino acids. V shed 5 bases and J 6 bases; nucleotides not matched to a gene: 9.

CDR3 nucleotides: TGTGCCAGCAGCTTAGCGGCCGTGAACACTGAAGCTTTCTTT. Its protein is CASSLAAVNTEAFF. This rearrangement joins TRBV7-2 to TRBJ1-1; D gene unclear. The CDR3 has 14 residues. Germline V gene data show CDR1 as SGHTA and CDR2 as FQGNSA. V lost 0 bases, J lost 0 bases, and 5 bases lay in between.

J is TRBJ2-7 and V is TRBV9, with 7 bases aligning to TRBD1. CDR1 SGDLS and CDR2 YYNGEE come from the germline V gene. The CDR3 spans 15 residues. V dropped 4 bases and J dropped 2; count of bases not matched to a gene: 9. The CDR3 loop reads CASSPRQGRAYEQYF. The CDR3 coding sequence is TGTGCCAGCAGCCCTCGACAGGGTCGGGCCTACGAGCAGTACTTC.

Remarks on this clone: In the same sample, other DNA sequences code for this CDR3. The chain carries TRBV27 and TRBJ2-3, with no clear D. The CDR3 totals 13 residues. Trimming left V 5 bases short and J 2 bases short, with 8 bases between. The germline CDR1 and CDR2 sequences are MNHEY and SMNVEV (reference sequence). In DNA form, the CDR3 reads TGTGCCAGCAGTCTCCTCTCCACAGATACGCAGTATTTT. The encoded protein is CASSLLSTDTQYF.

CDR3 bases: TGCAGCGTCGCGGGACTAGCGAACTCCTACGAGCAGTACTTC. Encoded protein: CSVAGLANSYEQYF. The chain joins TRBV29-1 to TRBJ2-7, with 10 bases identical to TRBD2. J gave up 0 bases and V 6 bases, and 5 bases lay outside the gene matches. Germline-derived CDR1 and CDR2 are SQVTM and ANQGSEA. The CDR3 length is 14 residues.

The rearrangement links TRBV18 to TRBJ2-7; D not resolved. Germline V gene sequence: CDR1 KGHSH, CDR2 LQKENI. Trimming took off 3 bases at V and 2 bases at J, with 8 bases between the two ends. The CDR3 totals 13 residues. CDR3 residues: CASSPPRTYEQYF. The CDR3 bases are TGTGCCAGCTCACCGCCGCGGACCTACGAGCAGTACTTC.

Only one count was recorded for this clone. The J gene is TRBJ2-1, the V gene TRBV6-1, with a possible D match to TRBD1 (6 bases). V lost 1 base to trimming and J lost 1 base, with 17 bases between them. Germline assignment: CDR1 MNHNS and CDR2 SASEGT. The CDR3 totals 18 residues. The CDR3 is CASSEDNWGPLSYNEQFF. The CDR3 DNA sequence: TGTGCCAGCAGTGAAGACAATTGGGGGCCCCTTTCCTACAATGAGCAGTTCTTC.

V gene TRBV6-5 combines with J gene TRBJ2-1; TRBD2 aligns across 7 bases. Trimming removed 6 bases from V and 5 bases from J; junction bases left unmatched: 10. This CDR3 contains 15 residues. Germline lookup yields CDR1 MNHEY and CDR2 SVGAGI. The CDR3 loop is CASSHSGLGHNEQFF. DNA for the CDR3: TGTGCCAGCAGCCATAGCGGGCTCGGGCACAATGAGCAGTTCTTC.

This clone has just one count. The chain joins TRBV6-1 to TRBJ2-7; 8 bases map to TRBD1. Germline CDR1 is MNHNS and CDR2 is SASEGT. The CDR3 spans 15 residues. The junction had 9 bases not matched to a gene; V was cut back by 2 bases and J by 6 bases. The CDR3 sequence: CASSELSDRASEQYF. CDR3 DNA sequence: TGTGCCAGCAGTGAATTATCGGACAGGGCCTCCGAGCAGTACTTC.

The chain is built from TRBV4-1 and TRBJ1-4, with 10 bases that match TRBD1. The V gene's germline CDR1 is MGHRA and CDR2 YSYEKL. V lost 1 base and J lost 6; bases outside the gene matches: 2. The CDR3 covers 15 residues. CDR3 DNA sequence: TGCGCCAGCAGCCAAGCCGGGACAGGGGATGAAAAACTGTTTTTT. It yields the protein CASSQAGTGDEKLFF.

V and J are TRBV2 and TRBJ2-2; D is unresolved. In germline, CDR1 is SNHLY, CDR2 FYNNEI. This CDR3 comprises 12 residues. V lost 5 bases and J lost 3, with 4 bases in between. CDR3 nucleotides: TGTGCCAGCAGTAGCGACACCGGGGAGCTGTTTTTT. Translation: CASSSDTGELFF.

V gene TRBV6-6 combines with J gene TRBJ1-5; TRBD1 is a possible D gene (6 bases). Trimming took off 4 bases at V and 7 bases at J, with 11 bases between the two ends. The CDR3 has 13 amino acids. CDR1 is MNHNY, CDR2 SVGAGI, per germline (reference sequence). DNA of the CDR3: TGTGCCAGCAGTTTAACAGGGTCCCAGCCCCAGCATTTT. Translated, it gives CASSLTGSQPQHF.

The chain is built from TRBV19 and TRBJ1-1; 9 positions match TRBD1. The V gene's germline CDR1 is LNHDA and CDR2 SQIVND (reference sequence). This CDR3 comprises 15 residues. J was trimmed by 6 bases and V by 3 bases; bases with no gene match: 8. DNA for the CDR3: TGTGCCAGTAGTATCTGGGGACAGGGAGGTGCTGAAGCTTTCTTT. This translates into CASSIWGQGGAEAFF.

This clone was seen just once. The chain is built from TRBV19 and TRBJ2-7, with D possibly TRBD2 on 5 matching bases. Germline-derived CDR1 and CDR2 are LNHDA and SQIVND (reference sequence). This CDR3 is 14 amino acids long. V dropped 5 bases and J dropped 3 bases, with 14 bases sitting between them. The CDR3 coding sequence is TGTGCCAGTAGTCCTAGAGGGTTTCTCTACGAGCAGTACTTC. It codes for CASSPRGFLYEQYF. The full variable domain, its missing parts supplied by reference TRBV19 and TRBJ2-7, is DGGITQSPKYLFRKEGQNVTLSCEQNLNHDAMYWYRQDPGQGLRLIYYSQIVNDFQKGDIAEGYSVSREKKESFPLTVTSAQKNPTAFYLCASSPRGFLYEQYFGPGTRLTVT.

This clone was detected a few times. CDR3 protein: CASGNSGQPQHF. Here the CDR3 DNA reads TGTGCCAGCGGAAATTCGGGTCAGCCCCAGCATTTT. The genes are TRBV6-5 and TRBJ1-5; D gene ambiguous. V was trimmed by 8 bases and J by 6 bases, leaving 11 bases between them. CDR1 is MNHEY and CDR2 is SVGAGI in the germline V gene. The CDR3 sequence is 12 residues long.

The V gene is TRBV7-2, the J gene TRBJ2-3, with TRBD1 matching 9 bases. The germline CDR1 and CDR2 sequences are SGHTA and FQGNSA. V dropped 7 bases and J dropped 4; count of bases not matched to a gene: 9. This CDR3 has 15 amino acids. DNA of the CDR3: TGTGCCAGCAAAGAGTGGGACAGGGAAGCAGATACGCAGTATTTT. Translated, it gives CASKEWDREADTQYF.

The chain recombines TRBV7-9 with TRBJ2-3; D perhaps matches TRBD2 (7 bases). Trimming took off 1 base at V and 3 bases at J, with 14 bases between the two ends. Germline V gives CDR1 SEHNR, CDR2 FQNEAQ (reference sequence). The CDR3 runs 16 residues. The CDR3 nucleotides are TGTGCCAGCAGCTTAGGAACGGGGGGCGGGACAGATACGCAGTATTTT. Its translation: CASSLGTGGGTDTQYF. Full variable domain (outside the CDR3, taken from reference TRBV7-9 and TRBJ2-3): DTGVSQNPRHKITKRGQNVTFRCDPISEHNRLYWYRQTLGQGPEFLTYFQNEAQLEKSRLLSDRFSAERPKGSFSTLEIQRTEQGDSAMYLCASSLGTGGGTDTQYFGPGTRLTVL.